The clone carrying this TCR beta chain was seen once. CD45RO-negative, CCR7-selected cells formed the naive CD8 fraction, which excluded terminally differentiated effector memory CD45RA+ cells. The data belong to a study of shared clonotypes between healthy human individuals. The method was immunoSEQ multiplex PCR; TCRdb's version includes in-frame clones alone and lacks a portion of them. Here the sample spans over 2,000,000 clones, about 93% being singletons. Sequencing was done on a sample of naive CD8+ T cells from PBMCs. The origin of this receptor is a man between 18 and 29 years old in good health. Some clones in this sample may be carry-over from other donors' samples.

The CDR3 coding sequence is TGTGCCAGCAGGGCAGCGGGCGGGCCGGCCTACGAGCAGTACTTC. It is translated as CASRAAGGPAYEQYF. J is TRBJ2-7 and V is TRBV2, with D tentatively TRBD2 (6 bases). With 6 bases removed from V and 2 bases from J, the gap between germline ends came to 17 bases. This CDR3 is 15 amino acids long. CDR1 and CDR2 (germline): SNHLY, FYNNEI.